Each of the 14 T cell receptor beta chains below was sequenced from the same sample in a study of Tregs in tolerant kidney transplant recipients. The repertoire was sequenced with immunoSEQ multiplex PCR; TCRdb's copy has only in-frame clones and lacks some. The table has about 69,000 clones, 70% to 90% seen once; the top ten hold 0.35% to 0.5%. The sample here was CD4+ T cells from blood, taken before the transplant. The source is a human donor who received a combined kidney and bone marrow transplant.

The chain links TRBV19 to TRBJ1-5; 9 nucleotides match TRBD1. Looked up from germline, CDR1 is LNHDA and CDR2 is SQIVND (reference sequence). V shed 4 bases, J shed 2 bases, and the junction held 12 bases outside the gene matches. The CDR3 extends over 18 amino acids. CDR3 region: CASSSGTGLAQGNQPQHF. The CDR3 DNA reads as TGTGCCAGTAGTAGCGGGACAGGGCTAGCGCAAGGCAATCAGCCCCAGCATTTT.

This clone was seen a few times. The CDR3 loop is CASSPPGHRDVPNTEAFF. CDR3 nucleotide sequence: TGTGCCAGCAGCCCCCCGGGACATCGGGACGTACCGAACACTGAAGCTTTCTTT. V is TRBV7-7 and J is TRBJ1-1, with D tentatively TRBD1 (6 bases). Per germline, CDR1 SSHAT and CDR2 FNYEAQ (reference sequence). CDR3 length: 18 residues. The V end lost 5 bases, the J end lost 1 base, and 23 bases lay between the germline ends.

The chain combines TRBV5-1 with TRBJ1-5; D perhaps matches TRBD1 (5 bases). The CDR3 has 13 amino acids. V shed 0 bases and J shed 6 bases, with 7 bases lying between them. Germline CDR1 and CDR2: SGHRS and YFSETQ. CDR3 DNA sequence: TGCGCCAGCAGCTTGGGGGGGGGTCAGCCCCAGCATTTT. Its translation is CASSLGGGQPQHF. Full variable domain (missing parts from reference TRBV5-1 and TRBJ1-5): KAGVTQTPRYLIKTRGQQVTLSCSPISGHRSVSWYQQTPGQGLQFLFEYFSETQRNKGNFPGRFSGRQFSNSRSEMNVSTLELGDSALYLCASSLGGGQPQHFGDGTRLSIL.

The genes are TRBV30 and TRBJ2-1, with a tentative D call TRBD1 (5 bases). Germline CDR1 and CDR2: GTSNPN and SVGIG (reference sequence). CDR3 length equals 14 residues. Trimming pared 0 bases from V and 7 bases from J, leaving 13 bases between. The CDR3 loop reads CAWSVGVTKNEQFF. The CDR3 coding sequence is TGTGCCTGGAGTGTAGGGGTAACAAAAAATGAGCAGTTCTTC.

This clone came up once. The V call is TRBV6-1, the J call TRBJ2-6, with 11 bases identical to TRBD2. V shed 1 base, J shed 3 bases, and the junction held 11 bases outside the gene matches. The germline V gene has CDR1 MNHNS and CDR2 SASEGT. This CDR3 has 20 residues. CDR3 in DNA: TGTGCCAGCAGTGAAGGTCGTCTAGCGGGAGGCCATCGTGGGGCCAACGTCCTGACTTTC. As protein: CASSEGRLAGGHRGANVLTF.

V usage is TRBV27 and J usage is TRBJ2-3; 8 bases map to TRBD1. Losses at the gene ends were 5 bases for V and 4 bases for J; bases not matched to a gene: 8. CDR1 is MNHEY, CDR2 SMNVEV, per germline (reference sequence). This CDR3 contains 15 residues. The chain's CDR3 is CASSALDRAADTQYF. CDR3 in DNA: TGTGCCAGCAGTGCCTTGGACAGGGCCGCAGATACGCAGTATTTT.

This clone is a singleton in its sample. CDR3 protein: CASSLGGTSGSYEQYF. The CDR3 DNA sequence: TGCGCCAGCAGCCTTGGGGGGACTAGCGGGAGCTACGAGCAGTACTTC. This chain joins TRBV5-1 and TRBJ2-7; the match to TRBD2 covers 14 bases. Germline V gives CDR1 SGHRS, CDR2 YFSETQ. This CDR3 has 16 residues. With V trimmed by 4 bases and J by 3 bases, 6 bases remained unmatched.

The J gene is TRBJ1-1, the V gene TRBV29-1, with D tentatively TRBD1 (5 bases). V was clipped by 3 bases and J by 3 bases, with 14 bases between them. This CDR3 is 14 amino acids long. From germline, CDR1 is SQVTM and CDR2 ANQGSEA. Here the CDR3 reads CSVDVGGFYTEAFF. CDR3 in DNA: TGCAGCGTTGATGTTGGGGGGTTCTACACTGAAGCTTTCTTT.

The V gene is TRBV29-1, the J gene TRBJ2-7, with a possible D match to TRBD2 (5 bases). V was shortened by 3 bases and J by 1 base, with 7 bases between the two germline ends. Germline CDR1 and CDR2: SQVTM and ANQGSEA. This CDR3 has 12 amino acids. CDR3 region: CSVEGVSYEQYF. For the CDR3, the DNA is TGCAGCGTTGAGGGAGTATCCTACGAGCAGTACTTC.

The CDR3 loop is CASSPLAGSSTYEQYF. CDR3 nucleotides: TGTGCCAGCAGTCCCTTAGCGGGGAGTAGCACCTACGAGCAGTACTTC. The chain has TRBV27 and TRBJ2-7, with 8 bases lining up with TRBD2. Germline loops: CDR1 MNHEY, CDR2 SMNVEV (reference sequence). The trim removed 5 bases at V and 2 bases at J, leaving 11 bases unmatched. This CDR3 comprises 16 residues.

The chain carries TRBV28 and TRBJ1-5; D possibly corresponds to TRBD1 (5 bases). CDR3 length: 14 residues. Germline V gives CDR1 MDHEN, CDR2 SYDVKM. The CDR3 is CVTGGGYSNQPQHF. The CDR3 bases are TGTGTCACAGGCGGGGGATATAGCAATCAGCCCCAGCATTTT. The whole variable domain, filled in from reference TRBV28 and TRBJ1-5, reads DVKVTQSSRYLVKRTGEKVFLECVQDMDHENMFWYRQDPGLGLRLIYFSYDVKMKEKGDIPEGYSVSREKKERFSLILESASTNQTSMYLCVTGGGYSNQPQHFGDGTRLSIL.

The J gene is TRBJ2-1, the V gene TRBV5-6; D uncertain. The germline V gene encodes CDR1 SGHDT and CDR2 YYEEEE. Trimming removed 6 bases from V and 0 bases from J, with 4 bases in between. CDR3 length: 12 residues. The CDR3: CASTSSYNEQFF. The CDR3 coding sequence is TGTGCCAGCACCAGCTCCTACAATGAGCAGTTCTTC.

The genes are TRBV9 and TRBJ2-3; TRBD2 matches 11 bases. J lost 2 bases, V lost 3 bases, and 2 bases had no gene match. The CDR3 is 15 residues long. Germline assignment: CDR1 SGDLS and CDR2 YYNGEE. The CDR3 nucleotides read TGTGCCAGCAGCGGTAGCGGGAGGGTCACAGATACGCAGTATTTT. Amino acid sequence: CASSGSGRVTDTQYF.

This chain uses TRBV27 with TRBJ2-7, with TRBD1 matching 7 bases. This CDR3 has 14 amino acids. The junction had 6 bases not matched to a gene; V was cut back by 5 bases and J by 2 bases. The germline V gene encodes CDR1 MNHEY and CDR2 SMNVEV (reference sequence). CDR3 in amino acids: CASSLRTGTYEQYF. Written as DNA, the CDR3 is TGTGCCAGCAGTCTAAGGACAGGCACCTACGAGCAGTACTTC.